The present TCR beta chain was sequenced within a study of cytomegalovirus exposure and HLA in healthy donors. Regarding the study as a whole: V- and J-gene trimming of TCR beta was linked (in a later analysis) to a missense DCLRE1C variant. It was reported in a later analysis that an Asian-associated ancestry cluster showed fewer N-insertions than the approximately 690-donor mean.

Both 60 Vbeta primers and 13 Jbeta primers went into the PCR. The assay was immunoSEQ multiplex PCR, and TCRdb's table has in-frame clones only and misses some. Altogether 150,000 to 200,000 clones are present, roughly 12% being singletons, with the ten largest covering less than 8.5%. J lost 2 bases, V lost 0 bases, and 1 base had no gene match. The CDR3 totals 14 residues. Germline lookup yields CDR1 SGHTS and CDR2 YDEGEE. This clone was counted a few times. Antigen: not known. The sequence was obtained from a man aged 45-65 years in good health and CMV-seropositive. Source material: PBMCs. The chain has TRBV5-8 and TRBJ2-5, with 7 bases aligning to TRBD1. CDR3 region: CASSLGRGQETQYF. In DNA, the CDR3 is TGTGCCAGCAGCTTGGGCAGGGGGCAAGAGACCCAGTACTTC.